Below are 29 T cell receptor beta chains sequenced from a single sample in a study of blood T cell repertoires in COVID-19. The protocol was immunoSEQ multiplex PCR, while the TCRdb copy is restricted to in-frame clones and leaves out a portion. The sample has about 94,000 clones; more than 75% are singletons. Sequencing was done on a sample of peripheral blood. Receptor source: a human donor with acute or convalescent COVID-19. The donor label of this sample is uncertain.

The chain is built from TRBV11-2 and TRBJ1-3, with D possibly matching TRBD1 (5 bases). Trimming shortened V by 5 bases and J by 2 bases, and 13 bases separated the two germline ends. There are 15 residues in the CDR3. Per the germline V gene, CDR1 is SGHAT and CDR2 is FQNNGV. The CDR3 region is CASSVDGHAGNTIYF. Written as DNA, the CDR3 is TGTGCCAGCAGCGTTGACGGACACGCTGGAAACACCATATATTTT.

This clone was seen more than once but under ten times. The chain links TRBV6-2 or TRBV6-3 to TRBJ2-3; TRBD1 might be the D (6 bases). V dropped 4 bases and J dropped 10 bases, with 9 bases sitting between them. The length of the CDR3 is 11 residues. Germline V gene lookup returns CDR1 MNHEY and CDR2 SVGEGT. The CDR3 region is CASSSYRAQYF. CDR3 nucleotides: TGTGCCAGCAGTTCCTACAGGGCGCAGTATTTT.

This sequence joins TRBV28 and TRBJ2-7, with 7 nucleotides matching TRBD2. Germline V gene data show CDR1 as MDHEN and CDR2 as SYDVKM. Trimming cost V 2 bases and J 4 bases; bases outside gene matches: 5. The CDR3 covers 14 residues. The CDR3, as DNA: TGTGCCAGCAGTTTAACGGGACTATCATACGAGCAGTACTTC. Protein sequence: CASSLTGLSYEQYF.

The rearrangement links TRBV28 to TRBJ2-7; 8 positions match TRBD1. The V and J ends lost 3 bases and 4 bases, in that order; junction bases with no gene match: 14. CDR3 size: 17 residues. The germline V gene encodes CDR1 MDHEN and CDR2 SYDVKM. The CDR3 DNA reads TGTGCCAGCAGTTTCGGTCCGACAGGGGTATCTTGGTACGAGCAGTACTTC. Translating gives CASSFGPTGVSWYEQYF.

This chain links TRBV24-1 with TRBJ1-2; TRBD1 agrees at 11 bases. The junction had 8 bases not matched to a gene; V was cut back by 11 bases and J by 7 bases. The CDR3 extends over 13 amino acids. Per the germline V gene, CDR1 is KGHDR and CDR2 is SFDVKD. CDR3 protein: CAMSGQGAFGYTF. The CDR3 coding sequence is TGTGCCATGAGCGGACAGGGGGCTTTTGGCTACACCTTC.

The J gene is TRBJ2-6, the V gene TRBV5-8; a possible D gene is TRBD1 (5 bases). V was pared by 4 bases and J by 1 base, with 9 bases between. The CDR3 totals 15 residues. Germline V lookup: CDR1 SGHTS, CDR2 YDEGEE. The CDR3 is CASSTGHSGANVLTF. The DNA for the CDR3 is TGTGCCAGCAGCACTGGACATTCTGGGGCCAACGTCCTGACTTTC.

The CDR3 region has the DNA TGTGCCACAAGGGGCAACCAAGAGACCCAGTACTTC. Translation gives CATRGNQETQYF. This chain connects TRBV12-3 or TRBV12-4 to TRBJ2-5; TRBD1 is a possible D gene (5 bases). Trimming took 10 bases from V and 0 from J, leaving 9 bases between them. The CDR3 is 12 amino acids.

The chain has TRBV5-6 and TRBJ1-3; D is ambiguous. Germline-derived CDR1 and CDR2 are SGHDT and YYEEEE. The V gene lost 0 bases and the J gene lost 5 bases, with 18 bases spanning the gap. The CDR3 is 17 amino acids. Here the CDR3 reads CASSLVSGGSVRNTIYF. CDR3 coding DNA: TGTGCCAGCAGCTTGGTATCTGGAGGCTCCGTGAGAAACACCATATATTTT.

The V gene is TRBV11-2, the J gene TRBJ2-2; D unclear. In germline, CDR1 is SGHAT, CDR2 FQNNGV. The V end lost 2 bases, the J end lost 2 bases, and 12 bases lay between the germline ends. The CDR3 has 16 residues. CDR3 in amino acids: CASSLNPSGNTGELFF. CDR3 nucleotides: TGTGCCAGCAGCTTAAACCCGTCAGGCAACACCGGGGAGCTGTTTTTT. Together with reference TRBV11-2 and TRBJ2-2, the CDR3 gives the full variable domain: EAGVAQSPRYKIIEKRQSVAFWCNPISGHATLYWYQQILGQGPKLLIQFQNNGVVDDSQLPKDRFSAERLKGVDSTLKIQPAKLEDSAVYLCASSLNPSGNTGELFFGEGSRLTVL.

The CDR3 coding sequence is TGTGCCAGCAGCCGGGAGGACAGGGTAGGAAACATTCAGTACTTC. Translated, it gives CASSREDRVGNIQYF. The chain couples TRBV3-1 (or the pseudogene TRBV3-2) to TRBJ2-4; 8 nucleotides align to TRBD1. CDR1 is LGHDT, CDR2 YNNKEL, per germline (reference sequence). The CDR3 has 15 amino acids. V was pared by 4 bases and J by 6 bases, with 8 bases of the junction left unmatched.

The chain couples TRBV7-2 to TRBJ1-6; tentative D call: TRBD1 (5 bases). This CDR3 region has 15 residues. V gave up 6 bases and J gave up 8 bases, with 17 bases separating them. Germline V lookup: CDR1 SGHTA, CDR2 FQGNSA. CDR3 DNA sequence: TGTGCCAGCAGTGGGGGGGGTGGGAGTTATTCACCCCTCCACTTT. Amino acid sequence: CASSGGGGSYSPLHF.

The CDR3 loop is CASRRGLGTNNEQFF. The CDR3 DNA sequence: TGCGCCAGCAGGCGAGGGTTGGGGACTAACAATGAGCAGTTCTTC. This chain connects TRBV5-1 to TRBJ2-1, with 7 positions matching TRBD2. The CDR3 has 15 residues. Germline CDR1 is SGHRS and CDR2 is YFSETQ. With 5 bases clipped from V and 5 bases from J, the junction kept 10 bases outside the gene matches.

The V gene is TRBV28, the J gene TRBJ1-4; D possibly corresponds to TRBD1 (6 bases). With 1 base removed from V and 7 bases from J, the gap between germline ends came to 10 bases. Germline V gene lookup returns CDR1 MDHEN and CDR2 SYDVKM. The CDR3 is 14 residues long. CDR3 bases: TGTGCCAGCAGTTTATACAGGGTTACTGAAAAACTGTTTTTT. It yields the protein CASSLYRVTEKLFF.

CDR3 nucleotides: TGTGCCAGCAGTTTATGGGGGGGGCGAGGCACTGAAGCTTTCTTT. It yields the protein CASSLWGGRGTEAFF. The chain links TRBV28 to TRBJ1-1; the D gene is possibly TRBD1 (6 bases). The CDR3 sequence is 15 residues long. Germline CDR1 is MDHEN and CDR2 is SYDVKM. Deletions cut 0 bases from V and 4 bases from J, with 12 bases between.

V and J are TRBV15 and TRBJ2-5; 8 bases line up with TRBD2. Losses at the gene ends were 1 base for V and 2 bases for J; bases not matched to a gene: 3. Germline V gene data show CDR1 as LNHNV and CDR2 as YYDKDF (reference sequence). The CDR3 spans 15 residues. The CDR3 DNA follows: TGTGCCACCAGCAGAGCGGGGGGGAGACAAGAGACCCAGTACTTC. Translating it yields CATSRAGGRQETQYF. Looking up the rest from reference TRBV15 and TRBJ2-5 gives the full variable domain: DAMVIQNPRYQVTQFGKPVTLSCSQTLNHNVMYWYQQKSSQAPKLLFHYYDKDFNNEADTPDNFQSRRPNTSFCFLDIRSPGLGDTAMYLCATSRAGGRQETQYFGPGTRLLVL.

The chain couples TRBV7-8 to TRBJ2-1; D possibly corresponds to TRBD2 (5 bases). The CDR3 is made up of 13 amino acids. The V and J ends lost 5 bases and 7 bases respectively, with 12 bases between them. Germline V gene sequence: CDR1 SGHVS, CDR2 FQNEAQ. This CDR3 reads CASSPGLGNEQFF. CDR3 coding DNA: TGTGCCAGCAGCCCGGGGTTGGGGAATGAGCAGTTCTTC.

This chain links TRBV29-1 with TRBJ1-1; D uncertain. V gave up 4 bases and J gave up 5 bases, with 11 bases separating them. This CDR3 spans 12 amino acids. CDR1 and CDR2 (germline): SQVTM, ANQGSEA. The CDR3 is CSVGAGETEAFF. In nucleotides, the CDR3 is TGCAGCGTTGGCGCCGGGGAAACTGAAGCTTTCTTT. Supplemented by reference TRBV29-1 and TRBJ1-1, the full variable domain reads SAVISQKPSRDICQRGTSLTIQCQVDSQVTMMFWYRQQPGQSLTLIATANQGSEATYESGFVIDKFPISRPNLTFSTLTVSNMSPEDSSIYLCSVGAGETEAFFGQGTRLTVV.

The CDR3, as DNA: TGCGCCAGCAGCTTCGTGCGACAGGGGGCGACTGAAGCTTTCTTT. Amino acid sequence: CASSFVRQGATEAFF. The J gene is TRBJ1-1, the V gene TRBV5-1; 10 bases are a match to TRBD1. This CDR3 region has 15 residues. Germline V gene lookup returns CDR1 SGHRS and CDR2 YFSETQ. Trimming removed 2 bases from V and 5 bases from J; junction bases left unmatched: 6.

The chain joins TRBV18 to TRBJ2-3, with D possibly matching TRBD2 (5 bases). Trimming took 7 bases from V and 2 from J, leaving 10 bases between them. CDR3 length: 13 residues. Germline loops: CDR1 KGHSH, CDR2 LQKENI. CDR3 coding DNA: TGTGCCAGCTGGGAGCGGATCACAGATACGCAGTATTTT. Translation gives CASWERITDTQYF.

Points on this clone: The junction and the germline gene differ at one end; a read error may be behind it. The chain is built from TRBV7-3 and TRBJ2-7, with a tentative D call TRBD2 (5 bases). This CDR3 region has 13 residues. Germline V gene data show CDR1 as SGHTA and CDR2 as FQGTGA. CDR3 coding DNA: TGTGCCAGCAGCCGAACGGACTCCTCCGAGCAGTACTTC. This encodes CASSRTDSSEQYF.

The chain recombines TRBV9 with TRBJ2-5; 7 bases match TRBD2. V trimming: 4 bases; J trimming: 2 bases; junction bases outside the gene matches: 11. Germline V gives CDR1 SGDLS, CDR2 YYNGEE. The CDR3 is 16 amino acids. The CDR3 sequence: CASSSRRLAGQETQYF. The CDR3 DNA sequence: TGTGCCAGCAGCTCACGACGACTAGCCGGTCAAGAGACCCAGTACTTC.

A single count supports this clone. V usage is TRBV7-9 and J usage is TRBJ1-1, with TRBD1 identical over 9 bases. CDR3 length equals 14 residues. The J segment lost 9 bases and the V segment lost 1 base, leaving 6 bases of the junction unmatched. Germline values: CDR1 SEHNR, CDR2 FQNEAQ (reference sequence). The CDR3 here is CASSLERDRAQAFF. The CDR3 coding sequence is TGTGCCAGCAGCTTAGAAAGGGACAGGGCCCAAGCTTTCTTT.

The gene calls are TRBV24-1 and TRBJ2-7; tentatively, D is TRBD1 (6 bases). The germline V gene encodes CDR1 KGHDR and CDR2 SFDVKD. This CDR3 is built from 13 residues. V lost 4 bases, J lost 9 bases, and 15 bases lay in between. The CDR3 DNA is TGTGCCACCAGTGACCCGGACAGCGTACGGCAGTACTTC. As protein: CATSDPDSVRQYF.

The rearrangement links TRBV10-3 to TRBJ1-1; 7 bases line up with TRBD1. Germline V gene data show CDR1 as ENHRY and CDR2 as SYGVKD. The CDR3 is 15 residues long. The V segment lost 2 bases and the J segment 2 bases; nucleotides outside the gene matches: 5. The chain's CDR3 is CAISEPRTGNTEAFF. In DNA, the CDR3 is TGTGCCATCAGTGAGCCCCGGACAGGCAACACTGAAGCTTTCTTT.

CDR3 DNA sequence: TGTGCCAGCTCACGAGAACGACACTCTGGGGCCAACGTCCTGACTTTC. Protein sequence: CASSRERHSGANVLTF. V gene TRBV18 combines with J gene TRBJ2-6, with D hard to call. V shed 4 bases and J shed 0 bases, with 10 bases lying between them. The V gene's germline CDR1 is KGHSH and CDR2 LQKENI. This CDR3 comprises 16 residues.

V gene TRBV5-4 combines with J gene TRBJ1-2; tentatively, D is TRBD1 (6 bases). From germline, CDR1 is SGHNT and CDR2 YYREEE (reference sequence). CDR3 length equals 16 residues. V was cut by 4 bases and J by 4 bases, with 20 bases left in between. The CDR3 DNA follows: TGTGCCAGCAGCATTTCTTCCGGGACAAGGTCCTATGGCTACACCTTC. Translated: CASSISSGTRSYGYTF.

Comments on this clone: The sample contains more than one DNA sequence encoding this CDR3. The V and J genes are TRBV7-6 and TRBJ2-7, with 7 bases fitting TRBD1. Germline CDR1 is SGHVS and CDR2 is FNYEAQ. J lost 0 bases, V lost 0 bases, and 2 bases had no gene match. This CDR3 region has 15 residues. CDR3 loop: CASSLARDSSYEQYF. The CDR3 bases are TGTGCCAGCAGCTTAGCTAGGGACAGCTCCTACGAGCAGTACTTC. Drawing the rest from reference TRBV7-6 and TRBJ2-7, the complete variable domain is GAGVSQSPRYKVTKRGQDVALRCDPISGHVSLYWYRQALGQGPEFLTYFNYEAQQDKSGLPNDRFSAERPEGSISTLTIQRTEQRDSAMYRCASSLARDSSYEQYFGPGTRLTVT.

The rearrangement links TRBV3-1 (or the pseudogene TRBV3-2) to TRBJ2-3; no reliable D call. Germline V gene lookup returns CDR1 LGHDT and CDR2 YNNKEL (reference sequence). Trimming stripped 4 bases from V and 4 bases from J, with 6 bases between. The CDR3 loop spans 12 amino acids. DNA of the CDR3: TGTGCCAGCAGCCCCTTCGCAGATACGCAGTATTTT. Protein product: CASSPFADTQYF.

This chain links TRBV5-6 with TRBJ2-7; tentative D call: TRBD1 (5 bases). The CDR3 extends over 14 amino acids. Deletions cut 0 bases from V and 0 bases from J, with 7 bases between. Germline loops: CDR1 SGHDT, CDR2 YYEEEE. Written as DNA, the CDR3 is TGTGCCAGCAGCTTGGGCAGGGCCTCCTACGAGCAGTACTTC. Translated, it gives CASSLGRASYEQYF.